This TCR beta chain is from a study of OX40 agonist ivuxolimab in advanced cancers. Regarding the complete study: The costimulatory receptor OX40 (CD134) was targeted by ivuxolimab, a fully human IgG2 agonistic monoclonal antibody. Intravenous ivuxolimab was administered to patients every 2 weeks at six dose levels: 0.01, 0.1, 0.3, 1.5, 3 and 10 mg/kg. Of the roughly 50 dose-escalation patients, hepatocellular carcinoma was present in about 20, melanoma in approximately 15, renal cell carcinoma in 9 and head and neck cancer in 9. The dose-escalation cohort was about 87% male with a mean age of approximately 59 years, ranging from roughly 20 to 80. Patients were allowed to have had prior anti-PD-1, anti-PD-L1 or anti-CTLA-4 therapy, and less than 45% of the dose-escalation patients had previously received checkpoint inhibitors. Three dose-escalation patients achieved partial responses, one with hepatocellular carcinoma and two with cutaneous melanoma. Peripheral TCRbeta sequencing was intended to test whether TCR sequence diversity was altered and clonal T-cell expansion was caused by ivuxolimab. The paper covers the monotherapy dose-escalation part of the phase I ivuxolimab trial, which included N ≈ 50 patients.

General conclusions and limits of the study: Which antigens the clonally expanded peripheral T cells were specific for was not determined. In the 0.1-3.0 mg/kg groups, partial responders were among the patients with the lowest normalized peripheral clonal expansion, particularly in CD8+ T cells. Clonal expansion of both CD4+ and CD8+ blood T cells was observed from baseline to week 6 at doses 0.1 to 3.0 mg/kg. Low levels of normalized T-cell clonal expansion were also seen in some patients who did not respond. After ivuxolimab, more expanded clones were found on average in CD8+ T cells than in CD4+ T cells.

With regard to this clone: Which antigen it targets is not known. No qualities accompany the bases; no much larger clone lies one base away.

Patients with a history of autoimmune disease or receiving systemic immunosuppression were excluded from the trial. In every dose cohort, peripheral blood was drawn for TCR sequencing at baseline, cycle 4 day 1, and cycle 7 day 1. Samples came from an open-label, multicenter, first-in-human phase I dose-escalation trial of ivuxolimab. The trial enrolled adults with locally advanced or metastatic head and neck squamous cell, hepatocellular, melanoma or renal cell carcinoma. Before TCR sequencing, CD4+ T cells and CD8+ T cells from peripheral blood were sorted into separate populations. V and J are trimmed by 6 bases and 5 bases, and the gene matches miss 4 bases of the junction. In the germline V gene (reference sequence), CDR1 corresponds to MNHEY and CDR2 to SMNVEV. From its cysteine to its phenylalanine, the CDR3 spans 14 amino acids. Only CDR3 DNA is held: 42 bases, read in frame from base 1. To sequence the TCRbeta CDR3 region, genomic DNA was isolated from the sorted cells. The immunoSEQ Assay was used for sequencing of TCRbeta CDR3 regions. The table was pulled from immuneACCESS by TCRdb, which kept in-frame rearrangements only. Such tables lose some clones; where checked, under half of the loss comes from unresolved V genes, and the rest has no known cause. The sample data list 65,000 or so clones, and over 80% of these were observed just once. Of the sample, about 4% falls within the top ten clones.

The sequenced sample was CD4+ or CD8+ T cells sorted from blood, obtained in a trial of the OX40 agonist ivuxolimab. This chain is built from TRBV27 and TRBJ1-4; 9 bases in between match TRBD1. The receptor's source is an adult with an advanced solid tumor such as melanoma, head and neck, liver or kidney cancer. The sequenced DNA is TGTGCCAGCAGCCTCGGGACAGGGAATGAAAAACTGTTTTTT. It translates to CASSLGTGNEKLFF.